These 3 T cell receptor beta chains were sequenced from one sample in a study of blood T cell repertoires in COVID-19. The assay was immunoSEQ multiplex PCR, and TCRdb's table has in-frame clones only and misses some. The sample gives roughly 100,000 clones, roughly 79% of which show up once; 8% to 13% is in the top ten. Sequences were obtained from peripheral blood. All receptors come from a man between 70 and 80 years old with acute or convalescent COVID-19.

The rearrangement uses TRBV20-1 and TRBJ2-3, with D uncertain. The length of the CDR3 is 15 residues. Deletions cut 3 bases from V and 2 bases from J, with 15 bases between. The germline gives CDR1 DFQATT, CDR2 SNEGSKA (reference sequence). DNA for the CDR3: TGCAGTGCTAGTCTTCAGGCCTCTTCCACAGATACGCAGTATTTT. This encodes CSASLQASSTDTQYF.

J is TRBJ2-1 and V is TRBV6-2 or TRBV6-3; 9 bases align to TRBD2. Trimming took 5 bases from V and 6 from J; bases not matched to a gene: 14. The CDR3 covers 17 residues. Germline V gene data show CDR1 as MNHEY and CDR2 as SVGEGT. CDR3 DNA: TGTGCCAGCAGTCCAGGTCAGGTAGCGGGAGCCTTCAATGAGCAGTTCTTC. Its protein is CASSPGQVAGAFNEQFF.

This chain connects TRBV2 to TRBJ1-2, with TRBD1 matching 8 bases. CDR1 and CDR2 from the germline V gene are SNHLY and FYNNEI. The CDR3 is 15 amino acids. The V and J ends lost 8 bases and 4 bases, in that order; junction bases with no gene match: 12. CDR3 residues: CASVRGTGFSYGYTF. The CDR3 coding sequence is TGTGCCAGCGTGCGTGGGACAGGTTTCTCCTATGGCTACACCTTC. Full variable domain (remainder filled in from reference TRBV2 and TRBJ1-2): EPEVTQTPSHQVTQMGQEVILRCVPISNHLYFYWYRQILGQKVEFLVSFYNNEISEKSEIFDDQFSVERPDGSNFTLKIRSTKLEDSAMYFCASVRGTGFSYGYTFGSGTRLTVV.